These T cell receptor beta chains were read from a single sample in a study of shared clonotypes between healthy human individuals. Measured with immunoSEQ multiplex PCR; TCRdb has only the in-frame clones, and not every one. The repertoire includes roughly 2.5 million clones, around nine tenths of them detected once, and more than 0.12% sits in the top ten. The sample comprised naive CD4+ T cells sorted from blood. These receptors all come from a man aged 18 to 30 in good health. The CDR3 runs from the conserved cysteine through the conserved F or W. A D gene is named only where the DNA matches it firmly. Clone sizes are given selectively: once, few, many, or a class where the clone is expanded.

clone_size,j_call,v_call,d_call,cdr3_aa,cdr3_nt
NA,TRBJ1-1,TRBV5-1,TRBD1,CASSLGDRELTEAFF,TGCGCCAGCAGCTTGGGGGACAGGGAGTTGACTGAAGCTTTCTTT
NA,TRBJ2-1,TRBV27,NA,CASSSLGGGLLNEQFF,TGTGCCAGCAGCTCGCTAGGGGGGGGGTTACTCAATGAGCAGTTCTTC
NA,TRBJ1-1,TRBV4-3,NA,CASSQDGRTTEAFF,TGCGCCAGCAGCCAAGATGGGAGGACCACTGAAGCTTTCTTT
NA,TRBJ1-6,TRBV19,TRBD1,CASSPLTGDNSPLHF,TGTGCCAGTAGTCCCCTGACAGGGGATAATTCACCCCTCCACTTT
NA,TRBJ2-1,TRBV10-3,NA,CAISESEGGSYNEQFF,TGTGCCATCAGTGAGTCGGAGGGAGGCTCCTACAATGAGCAGTTCTTC
NA,TRBJ2-3,TRBV30,NA,CAWSDLTGGTDTQYF,TGTGCCTGGAGTGACTTAACGGGAGGCACAGATACGCAGTATTTT
once,TRBJ2-5,TRBV7-8,NA,CASSPAKGAETQYF,TGTGCCAGCAGCCCGGCGAAGGGTGCGGAGACCCAGTACTTC
once,TRBJ1-5,TRBV5-6,TRBD1,CASSFGTGGWPQHF,TGTGCCAGCAGCTTCGGGACAGGGGGTTGGCCCCAGCATTTT
NA,TRBJ2-7,TRBV7-2,NA,CASSLVPDRSYEQYF,TGTGCCAGCAGCTTAGTACCCGACAGGTCCTACGAGCAGTACTTC
NA,TRBJ2-1,TRBV6-4,TRBD2,CASSTGVAGNNEQFF,TGTGCCAGCAGTACCGGGGTAGCGGGAAACAATGAGCAGTTCTTC
NA,TRBJ2-2,TRBV11-2,NA,CASSLVISGASGELFF,TGTGCCAGCAGCTTAGTTATATCAGGGGCATCCGGGGAGCTGTTTTTT